These 27 T cell receptor beta chains share one sample of origin, sequenced in a study of tissue T cells after allogeneic stem cell transplantation. Time point given: mouse harvest day 14 after allogeneic transplant. Tail vein injection delivered 10^7 T-cell-depleted bone marrow cells and 10^6 splenic CD5+ T cells. The assay was immunoSEQ multiplex PCR, and TCRdb's table has in-frame clones only and misses some. This table has roughly 4,700 clones, approximately 47% appearing once. Material: gut tissue. Every receptor here comes from a female BALB/c mouse given C57BL/6 T cells with graft-versus-host disease after an allogeneic hematopoietic cell transplant.

With regard to this clone: Mouse names are used for the genes. The sequence runs out 1 residue before the end of the CDR3; the remainder is reconstructed from the germline J gene. This chain connects TRBV1 to TRBJ2-7, with 12 nucleotides matching TRBD1. The CDR3 has 14 amino acids. CDR1 is NSQYPW, CDR2 LRSPGD, per germline (reference sequence). V gave up 4 bases and J gave up 5 bases; unmatched junction bases: 3. Incomplete CDR3 DNA: TGCACCTGCAGTGACCGGGACAGGGGGCATGAACAGTAC. Translation: CTCSDRDRGHEQY. The whole CDR3 sequence is CTCSDRDRGHEQYF.

This clone is medium-sized (0.01 to 0.1%). Genes and germline are mouse. Read sequence stops 1 residue before the CDR3 end, and the germline J gene provides the missing end. The genes are TRBV3 and TRBJ1-3; TRBD1 might be the D (5 bases). V was cut by 4 bases and J by 2 bases, with 9 bases left in between. CDR1 and CDR2 (germline): SNHLY, FYNGKV (reference sequence). This CDR3 comprises 14 residues. This CDR3 reads CASSSQGTGNTLYF. The CDR3 DNA, read in part, is TGTGCCAGCAGCTCGCAGGGAACTGGAAATACGCTCTAT.

This clone was seen only once. Germline and genes here are mouse. The sequence runs out 1 residue before the end of the CDR3; the remainder is reconstructed from the germline J gene. J is TRBJ2-2 and V is TRBV26, with 9 bases fitting TRBD2. With V trimmed by 2 bases and J by 2 bases, 0 bases remained unmatched. From germline, CDR1 is KGHPV and CDR2 FQNQEV (reference sequence). This CDR3 is 15 amino acids long. The CDR3 bases that were read are TGTGCCAGCAGTCTGGGGACTGGGAACACCGGGCAGCTCTAC. It encodes CASSLGTGNTGQLY. The full CDR3 protein reads CASSLGTGNTGQLYF. Together with reference TRBV26 and TRBJ2-2, the CDR3 gives the full variable domain: NSKVIQTPRYLVKGQGQKAKMRCIPEKGHPVVFWYQQNKNNEFKFLINFQNQEVLQQIDMTEKRFSAECPSNSPCSLEIQSSEAGDSALYLCASSLGTGNTGQLYFGEGSKLTVL.

As to this clone: All gene names here are mouse names. The read terminates 1 residue before the CDR3 end, so the remaining end is supplied by the germline J gene. The chain uses TRBV3 and TRBJ2-3; D is ambiguous. V was pared by 2 bases and J by 1 base, with 10 bases between. CDR3 length equals 15 residues. CDR1 is SNHLY and CDR2 is FYNGKV in the germline V gene (reference sequence). Incomplete CDR3 DNA: TGTGCCAGCAGCTTACGCCGGGGAGGTGCAGAAACGCTGTAT. Translation gives CASSLRRGGAETLY. In full, the CDR3 reads CASSLRRGGAETLYF.

Turning to this clone: The listed genes are named as in mouse. The DNA ends 1 residue before the CDR3 does, and the rest of the CDR3 is filled in from the germline J gene. V and J are TRBV12-1 and TRBJ2-7; 8 nucleotides match TRBD2. This CDR3 has 14 amino acids. Germline V lookup: CDR1 SGHSN, CDR2 HYEKVE. The junction had 6 bases not matched to a gene; V was cut back by 2 bases and J by 4 bases. CDR3 region: CASSPSRDWYEQYF. The covered CDR3 bases are TGTGCCAGCTCTCCGTCCCGGGACTGGTATGAACAGTAC.

About this clone: The germline and genes are mouse ones. The read ends 1 residue early relative to the CDR3; the germline J gene fills the gap. This rearrangement joins TRBV3 to TRBJ1-2; D may be TRBD1 (6 bases). Germline CDR1 SNHLY, CDR2 FYNGKV (reference sequence). The CDR3 sequence is 13 residues long. V lost 4 bases to trimming and J lost 2 bases, with 8 bases between them. The CDR3 bases that were read are TGTGCCAGCAGCTACAGGGTTAACTCCGACTACACC. Protein: CASSYRVNSDYT. In full, the CDR3 reads CASSYRVNSDYTF.

A note on this clone: Any gene name here is a mouse gene name. The read ends 1 residue shy of where the CDR3 ends; the end is completed using the germline J gene. The chain combines TRBV26 with TRBJ2-3, with D perhaps matching TRBD1 (6 bases). CDR3 length: 15 residues. V was pared by 4 bases and J by 0 bases, with 11 bases between. Germline V gene lookup returns CDR1 KGHPV and CDR2 FQNQEV (reference sequence). CDR3 bases read: TGTGCCAGCAGTCCTCGGACAGCTAGTGCAGAAACGCTGTAT. Its protein product is CASSPRTASAETLY. Given in full, the CDR3 is CASSPRTASAETLYF.

A note on this clone: Here the gene names and germline are mouse. Sequencing ends 1 residue short of the CDR3 end; the germline J gene provides the rest. This sequence joins TRBV3 and TRBJ2-1; D is tentatively TRBD1 or TRBD2 (5 bases each). The CDR3 has 13 amino acids. Trimming removed 7 bases at V and 1 base at J, with 8 bases between. Germline V lookup: CDR1 SNHLY, CDR2 FYNGKV (reference sequence). CDR3 bases read: TGTGCCAGCACGTGGGACAACTATGCTGAGCAGTTC. Amino acid sequence: CASTWDNYAEQF. The whole CDR3 protein reads CASTWDNYAEQFF.

This clone was counted a single time. At one end the junction does not follow the germline gene, possibly because of a read error. Any gene name here is a mouse gene name. Coverage ceases 1 residue before the CDR3 finishes, and the germline J gene fills in the end. The V call is TRBV1, the J call TRBJ2-7, with TRBD1 as a possible D gene (6 bases). The CDR3 has 12 residues. Germline V gives CDR1 NSQYPW, CDR2 LRSPGD (reference sequence). CDR3 region: CPCSAQGYEQYF. The sequenced part of the CDR3 DNA is TGCCCCTGCAGTGCACAGGGCTATGAACAGTAC.

Sample share makes this clone medium-sized (0.01 to 0.1%). Germline and genes here are mouse. The CDR3 loop is CASSGPDKSYEQYF. The CDR3 DNA, read in part, is TGTGCCAGCAGTGGACCGGACAAATCCTATGAACAGTAC. The chain uses TRBV13-1 and TRBJ2-7, with D perhaps TRBD1 (5 bases). The CDR3 end lies 1 residue beyond the end of the read and is filled in from the germline J gene. Trimming removed 3 bases from V and 1 base from J, with 11 bases in between. This CDR3 has 14 residues. Germline-derived CDR1 and CDR2 are NSHNY and SYGAGN.

With respect to this clone: The gene names here belong to mouse. The read gets to within 1 residue of the CDR3 end, and the germline J gene fills in the rest. V gene TRBV26 combines with J gene TRBJ2-4; D uncertain. Trimming took off 6 bases at V and 6 bases at J, with 7 bases between the two ends. Germline assignment: CDR1 KGHPV and CDR2 FQNQEV (reference sequence). The CDR3 is 11 amino acids. The DNA read from the CDR3 is TGTGCCAGCAGCAGGATGAACACCTTGTAC. The encoded protein is CASSRMNTLY. The whole CDR3 sequence is CASSRMNTLYF.

Concerning this clone: The genes are named according to mouse. The read ends 1 residue shy of where the CDR3 ends; the end is completed using the germline J gene. The chain links TRBV20 to TRBJ1-1; D uncertain. The CDR3 covers 12 residues. Deletions cut 3 bases from V and 0 bases from J, with 5 bases between. Germline-derived CDR1 and CDR2 are GFQATS and STVNSAI. The part of the CDR3 DNA that was read is TGTGGTGCTAGCAATGCAAACACAGAAGTCTTC. Its protein product is CGASNANTEVF. From start to end, the CDR3 is CGASNANTEVFF. The whole variable domain, filled in from reference TRBV20 and TRBJ1-1, reads GALVYQYPRRTICKSGTSMRMECQAVGFQATSVAWYRQSPQKTFELIALSTVNSAIKYEQNFTQEKFPISHPNLSFSSMTVLNAYLEDRGLYLCGASNANTEVFFGKGTRLTVV.

In its sample, this clone ranks as medium-sized (0.01 to 0.1%). Mouse germline and gene names are used. The read ends 1 residue early relative to the CDR3; the germline J gene fills the gap. The chain is built from TRBV26 and TRBJ2-7, with a possible D match to TRBD1 (5 bases). The CDR3 spans 12 residues. Germline-derived CDR1 and CDR2 are KGHPV and FQNQEV (reference sequence). V was trimmed by 5 bases and J by 4 bases, leaving 9 bases between them. CDR3 DNA, as far as it was read: TGTGCCAGCAGTTTTGACAGATATGAACAGTAC. Its protein is CASSFDRYEQY. The entire CDR3 protein reads CASSFDRYEQYF.

Notes on this clone: Gene names and germline match the mouse. Read sequence stops 1 residue before the CDR3 end, and the germline J gene provides the missing end. The V and J genes are TRBV13-1 and TRBJ1-1; 7 nucleotides agree with TRBD1. Germline-derived CDR1 and CDR2 are NSHNY and SYGAGN. The length of the CDR3 is 14 residues. Trimming removed 0 bases from V and 1 base from J; junction bases left unmatched: 0. CDR3 DNA, as far as it was read: TGTGCCAGCAGTGATGGGACAGGGAACACAGAAGTCTTC. Its translation is CASSDGTGNTEVF. The full CDR3 protein reads CASSDGTGNTEVFF.

Only a few counts were recorded for this clone. Here the gene names and germline are mouse. The CDR3 end is not reached by the read, which stops 1 residue before it; the germline J gene fills it in. The J gene is TRBJ2-4, the V gene TRBV15; TRBD1 aligns across 8 bases. With 5 bases clipped from V and 3 bases from J, the junction kept 4 bases outside the gene matches. This CDR3 has 14 residues. Per germline, CDR1 SGHND and CDR2 FRSKSL. This chain's CDR3 is CASSIGQGQNTLYF. Incomplete CDR3 DNA: TGTGCCAGCAGTATCGGACAGGGCCAAAACACCTTGTAC.

Worth noting for this clone: Germline and genes: mouse. The CDR3 is cut off 1 residue early in the read; its end comes from the germline J gene. The chain uses TRBV23 and TRBJ2-4; the table's D call TRBD1 went unverified against the DNA. This CDR3 spans 14 amino acids. Germline CDR1 KGHTA, CDR2 FQNQQP. The sequenced part of the CDR3 DNA is TGCTCCAGCAGCCAGACAGGGGGTCAAAACACCTTGTAC. Translating gives CSSSQTGGQNTLY. In full, the CDR3 is CSSSQTGGQNTLYF.

A note on this clone: Each gene name is a mouse one. The sequence runs out 1 residue before the end of the CDR3; the remainder is reconstructed from the germline J gene. The chain employs TRBV13-3 and TRBJ1-4; 9 nucleotides agree with TRBD1. The CDR3 spans 15 residues. Germline V CDR1 and CDR2: NNHDY, SYVADS. V trimming: 5 bases; J trimming: 6 bases; junction bases outside the gene matches: 8. The CDR3: CASRLDRGEDERLFF. The part of the CDR3 DNA that was read is TGTGCCAGCAGGTTGGACAGGGGAGAGGACGAAAGATTATTT. Full variable domain (remainder filled in from reference TRBV13-3 and TRBJ1-4): EAAVTQSPRSKVAVTGGKVTLSCHQTNNHDYMYWYRQDTGHGLRLIHYSYVADSTEKGDIPDGYKASRPSQENFSLILELASLSQTAVYFCASRLDRGEDERLFFGHGTKLSVL.

On this clone itself: Mouse gene names apply. Read data end 1 residue before the CDR3 end; the end is taken from the germline J gene. V gene TRBV23 combines with J gene TRBJ1-1; TRBD1 is the table's D call, not checked against the DNA. Germline lookup yields CDR1 KGHTA and CDR2 FQNQQP. The CDR3 runs to 12 residues. The CDR3 loop reads CSSSRQGTEVFF. The CDR3 DNA, read in part, is TGCTCCAGCAGTAGACAGGGCACAGAAGTCTTC. Full variable domain (remainder filled in from reference TRBV23 and TRBJ1-1): DAAVTQKPRYLIKMKGQEAEMKCIPEKGHTAVFWYQQKQSKELKFLIYFQNQQPLDQIDMVKERFSAVCPSSSLCSLGIRTCEAEDSALYLCSSSRQGTEVFFGKGTRLTVV.

In its sample, this clone was seen a few times. Gene names are the mouse ones. The CDR3 loop reads CASSRDRGSGNTLYF. The sequenced CDR3 bases are TGTGCCAGCAGCAGGGACAGGGGTTCTGGAAATACGCTCTAT. The chain joins TRBV3 to TRBJ1-3; 10 nucleotides line up with TRBD1. The CDR3 end lies 1 residue beyond the end of the read and is filled in from the germline J gene. J was trimmed by 0 bases and V by 5 bases; bases with no gene match: 1. The CDR3 runs 15 residues. Germline-derived CDR1 and CDR2 are SNHLY and FYNGKV (reference sequence). Full variable domain (remainder filled in from reference TRBV3 and TRBJ1-3): GPKVLQIPSHQIIDMGQMVTLNCDPVSNHLYFYWYKQILGQQMEFLVNFYNGKVMEKSKLFKDQFSVERPDGSYFTLKIQPTALEDSAVYFCASSRDRGSGNTLYFGEGSRLIVV.

As for this clone: Gene names and germline match the mouse. The read terminates 1 residue before the CDR3 end, so the remaining end is supplied by the germline J gene. This sample also contains other DNA sequences that code for the same CDR3. The chain couples TRBV3 to TRBJ2-7; 8 bases align to TRBD2. J lost 3 bases, V lost 8 bases, and 6 bases had no gene match. Germline lookup yields CDR1 SNHLY and CDR2 FYNGKV (reference sequence). The CDR3 sequence is 13 residues long. CDR3 residues: CASSLDWGYEQYF. The covered CDR3 bases are TGTGCCAGCTCTCTAGACTGGGGCTATGAACAGTAC. The whole variable domain, remainder taken from reference TRBV3 and TRBJ2-7, is GPKVLQIPSHQIIDMGQMVTLNCDPVSNHLYFYWYKQILGQQMEFLVNFYNGKVMEKSKLFKDQFSVERPDGSYFTLKIQPTALEDSAVYFCASSLDWGYEQYFGPGTRLTVL.

In the case of this clone: Germline and genes here are mouse. The read stops 1 residue short of the end of the CDR3; the missing end is completed from the germline J gene. The chain carries TRBV14 and TRBJ2-1, with 11 bases that match TRBD1. V shed 4 bases, J shed 4 bases, and the junction held 4 bases outside the gene matches. The V gene's germline CDR1 is SGHDT and CDR2 FRDEAV. The CDR3 length is 15 residues. This chain's CDR3 is CASSGQGARYAEQFF. The sequenced CDR3 bases are TGTGCCAGCAGTGGACAGGGGGCTAGGTATGCTGAGCAGTTC.

Points on this clone: The gene names given are mouse names. The CDR3 extends 1 residue past the end of the read, so its final part is completed from the germline J gene. Other DNA variants within this sample encode the same CDR3. V usage is TRBV12-2 and J usage is TRBJ2-5, with 10 bases aligning to TRBD2. Germline-derived CDR1 and CDR2 are SGHLS and HYDKME. The CDR3 runs 14 residues. V was pared by 4 bases and J by 3 bases, with 3 bases of the junction left unmatched. The DNA read from the CDR3 is TGTGCCAGCTCCCGGACTGGGGGTCAAGACACCCAGTAC. As protein: CASSRTGGQDTQY. The entire CDR3 protein is CASSRTGGQDTQYF.

On this clone itself: Mouse gene names apply. The read ends 1 residue before the CDR3 terminus; that terminus is restored from the germline J gene. The V and J genes are TRBV14 and TRBJ1-1; D is undetermined. The CDR3 is 12 residues long. The germline V gene encodes CDR1 SGHDT and CDR2 FRDEAV. V lost 2 bases to trimming and J lost 4 bases, with 6 bases between them. The CDR3 bases that were read are TGTGCCAGCAGTTTGTGGGGCACAGAAGTCTTC. As protein: CASSLWGTEVF. The entire CDR3 protein reads CASSLWGTEVFF.

For this clone: Gene names and germline match the mouse. The sequenced part of the CDR3 DNA is TGTGCCAGCAGTCTGGGGGGGATGATAGACACCCAGTAC. The encoded protein is CASSLGGMIDTQY. The CDR3 as a whole reads CASSLGGMIDTQYF. The chain links TRBV26 to TRBJ2-5; possible D gene TRBD2, 6 bases. The CDR3 extends 1 residue past the end of the read, so its final part is completed from the germline J gene. Germline lookup yields CDR1 KGHPV and CDR2 FQNQEV (reference sequence). This CDR3 comprises 14 residues. Between the trimmed V and J ends, which lost 2 bases and 5 bases, there was a span of 11 bases.

With respect to this clone: Germline and genes here are mouse. The CDR3 is CASRTDSGNTLYF. The sequenced part of the CDR3 DNA is TGTGCCAGCAGGACAGATTCTGGAAATACGCTCTAT. This chain uses TRBV3 with TRBJ1-3, with D tentatively TRBD1 (5 bases). The read ends 1 residue shy of where the CDR3 ends; the end is completed using the germline J gene. There are 13 residues in the CDR3. Per germline, CDR1 SNHLY and CDR2 FYNGKV (reference sequence). V dropped 6 bases and J dropped 0 bases, with 6 bases sitting between them.

This clone rates as medium-sized. Germline and genes here are mouse. The read finishes 1 residue shy of the CDR3 end, and the germline J gene is used to complete it. The V call is TRBV26, the J call TRBJ1-4; maybe TRBD1 (5 bases). The CDR3 consists of 14 residues. V was cut by 6 bases and J by 0 bases, with 8 bases left in between. Germline CDR1 reads KGHPV; CDR2 reads FQNQEV (reference sequence). The sequenced CDR3 bases are TGTGCCAGCAGGTGGACACTTTCCAACGAAAGATTATTT. Translation: CASRWTLSNERLF. The entire CDR3 is CASRWTLSNERLFF.

Concerning this clone itself: Gene names follow the mouse nomenclature. The read stops 1 residue short of the end of the CDR3; the missing end is completed from the germline J gene. The rearrangement links TRBV12-1 to TRBJ2-5; D is possibly TRBD1 (6 bases). This CDR3 has 14 amino acids. V shed 0 bases and J shed 3 bases, with 9 bases lying between them. Germline V gene data show CDR1 as SGHSN and CDR2 as HYEKVE. The part of the CDR3 DNA that was read is TGTGCCAGCTCTCTCCCGGGACATCAAGACACCCAGTAC. The encoded protein is CASSLPGHQDTQY. The whole CDR3 is CASSLPGHQDTQYF.